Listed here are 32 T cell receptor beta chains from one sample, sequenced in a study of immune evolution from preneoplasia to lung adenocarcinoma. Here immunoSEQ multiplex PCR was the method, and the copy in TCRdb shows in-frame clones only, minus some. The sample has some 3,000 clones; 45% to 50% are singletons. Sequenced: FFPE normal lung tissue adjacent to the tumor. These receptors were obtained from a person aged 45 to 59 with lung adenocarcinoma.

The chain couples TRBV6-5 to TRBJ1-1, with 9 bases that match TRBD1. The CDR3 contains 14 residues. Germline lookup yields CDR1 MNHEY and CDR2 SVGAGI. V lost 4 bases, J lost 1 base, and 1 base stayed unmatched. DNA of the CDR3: TGTGCCAGCAGTTGGGACAGGGCGAACACTGAAGCTTTCTTT. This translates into CASSWDRANTEAFF.

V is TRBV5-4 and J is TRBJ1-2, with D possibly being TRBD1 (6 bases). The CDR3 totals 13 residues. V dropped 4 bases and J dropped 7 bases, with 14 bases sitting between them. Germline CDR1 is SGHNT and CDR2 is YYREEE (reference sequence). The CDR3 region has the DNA TGTGCCAGCAGCCACCCAGTAGGGGGTGGCTACACCTTC. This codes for CASSHPVGGGYTF.

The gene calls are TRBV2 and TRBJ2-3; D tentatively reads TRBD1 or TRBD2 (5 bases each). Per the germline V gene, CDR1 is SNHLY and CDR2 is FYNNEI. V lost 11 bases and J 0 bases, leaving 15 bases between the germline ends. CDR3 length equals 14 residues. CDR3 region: CACHRDQSTDTQYF. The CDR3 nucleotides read TGTGCCTGCCACCGGGACCAAAGCACAGATACGCAGTATTTT.

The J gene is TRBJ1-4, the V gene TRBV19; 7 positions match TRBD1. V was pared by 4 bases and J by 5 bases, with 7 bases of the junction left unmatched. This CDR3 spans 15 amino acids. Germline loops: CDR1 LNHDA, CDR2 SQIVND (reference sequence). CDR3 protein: CASSRGQRMNEKLFF. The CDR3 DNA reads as TGTGCCAGTAGTAGGGGACAGCGGATGAATGAAAAACTGTTTTTT.

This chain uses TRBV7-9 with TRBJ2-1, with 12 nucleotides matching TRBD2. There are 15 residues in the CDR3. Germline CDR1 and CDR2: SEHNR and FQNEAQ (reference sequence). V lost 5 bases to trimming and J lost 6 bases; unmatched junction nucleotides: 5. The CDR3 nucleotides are TGTGCCAGCAGCCCCTGGACTAGCGGGACCAATGAGCAGTTCTTC. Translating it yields CASSPWTSGTNEQFF.

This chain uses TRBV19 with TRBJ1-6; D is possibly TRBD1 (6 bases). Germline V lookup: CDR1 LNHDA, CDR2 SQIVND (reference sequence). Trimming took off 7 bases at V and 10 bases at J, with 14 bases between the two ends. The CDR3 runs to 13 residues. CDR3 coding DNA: TGTGCCAGTAAGGCAGGGGCCACCTCACCCCTCCACTTT. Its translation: CASKAGATSPLHF. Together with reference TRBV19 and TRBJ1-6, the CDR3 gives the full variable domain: DGGITQSPKYLFRKEGQNVTLSCEQNLNHDAMYWYRQDPGQGLRLIYYSQIVNDFQKGDIAEGYSVSREKKESFPLTVTSAQKNPTAFYLCASKAGATSPLHFGNGTRLTVT.

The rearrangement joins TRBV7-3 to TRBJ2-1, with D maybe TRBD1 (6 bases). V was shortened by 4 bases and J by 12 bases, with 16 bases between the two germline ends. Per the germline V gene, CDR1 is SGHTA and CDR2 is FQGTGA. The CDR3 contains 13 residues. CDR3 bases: TGTGCCAGCAGCTCCGACGGGAAGGGGGTGCAGTTCTTC. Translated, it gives CASSSDGKGVQFF.

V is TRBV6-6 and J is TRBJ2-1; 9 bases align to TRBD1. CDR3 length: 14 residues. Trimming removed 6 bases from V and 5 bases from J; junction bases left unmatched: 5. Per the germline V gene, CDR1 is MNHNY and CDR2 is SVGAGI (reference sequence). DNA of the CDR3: TGTGCCAGCAGGCTACAGGGGGCGCACAATGAGCAGTTCTTC. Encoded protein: CASRLQGAHNEQFF.

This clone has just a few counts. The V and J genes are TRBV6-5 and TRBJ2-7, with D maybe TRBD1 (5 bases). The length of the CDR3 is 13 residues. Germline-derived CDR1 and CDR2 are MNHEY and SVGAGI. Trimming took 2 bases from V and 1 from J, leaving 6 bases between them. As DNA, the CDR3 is TGTGCCAGCAGTTACCCAGGGTCCTACGAGCAGTACTTC. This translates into CASSYPGSYEQYF.

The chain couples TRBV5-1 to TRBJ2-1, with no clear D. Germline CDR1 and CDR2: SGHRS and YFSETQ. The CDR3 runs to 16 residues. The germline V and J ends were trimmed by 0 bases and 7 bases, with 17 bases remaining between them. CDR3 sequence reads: CASSLVVADLLNEQFF. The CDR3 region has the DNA TGCGCCAGCAGCTTGGTCGTTGCGGACCTTCTTAATGAGCAGTTCTTC.

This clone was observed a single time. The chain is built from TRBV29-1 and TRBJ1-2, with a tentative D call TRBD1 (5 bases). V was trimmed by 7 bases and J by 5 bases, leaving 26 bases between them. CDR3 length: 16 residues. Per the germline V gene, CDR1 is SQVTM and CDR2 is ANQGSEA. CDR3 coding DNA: TGCAGCGCCACGGGCCCCTTTTCTCCCAAGGGGTATGGCTACACCTTC. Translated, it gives CSATGPFSPKGYGYTF.

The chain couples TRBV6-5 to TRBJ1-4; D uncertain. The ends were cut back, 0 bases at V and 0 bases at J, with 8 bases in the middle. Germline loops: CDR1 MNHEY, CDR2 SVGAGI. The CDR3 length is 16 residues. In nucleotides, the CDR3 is TGTGCCAGCAGTTACTCGTTCACCACAACTAATGAAAAACTGTTTTTT. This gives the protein CASSYSFTTTNEKLFF.

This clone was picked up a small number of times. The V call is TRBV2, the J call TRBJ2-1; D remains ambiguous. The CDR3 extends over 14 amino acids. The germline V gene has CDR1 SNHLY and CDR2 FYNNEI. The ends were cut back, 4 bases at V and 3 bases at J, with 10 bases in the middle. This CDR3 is CASSVDTYYNEQFF. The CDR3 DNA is TGTGCCAGCAGTGTCGACACCTACTACAATGAGCAGTTCTTC.

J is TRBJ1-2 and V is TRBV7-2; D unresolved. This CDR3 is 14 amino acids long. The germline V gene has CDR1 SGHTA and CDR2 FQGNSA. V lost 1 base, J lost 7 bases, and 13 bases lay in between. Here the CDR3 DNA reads TGTGCCAGCAGCTTAGTGTCCCTGGGCAGTGGCTACACCTTC. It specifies CASSLVSLGSGYTF.

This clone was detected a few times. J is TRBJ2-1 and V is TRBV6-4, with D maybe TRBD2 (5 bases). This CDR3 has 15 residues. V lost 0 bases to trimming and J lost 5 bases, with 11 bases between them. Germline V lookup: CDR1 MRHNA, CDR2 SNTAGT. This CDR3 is CASSDSIGGHNEQFF. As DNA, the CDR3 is TGTGCCAGCAGTGACTCGATTGGAGGCCACAATGAGCAGTTCTTC.

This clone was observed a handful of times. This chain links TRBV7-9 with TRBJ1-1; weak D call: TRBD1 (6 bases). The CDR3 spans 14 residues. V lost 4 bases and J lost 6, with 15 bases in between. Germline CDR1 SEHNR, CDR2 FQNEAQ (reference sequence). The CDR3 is CASSYDDRTPEAFF. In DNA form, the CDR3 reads TGTGCCAGCAGCTACGACGACAGGACACCTGAAGCTTTCTTT.

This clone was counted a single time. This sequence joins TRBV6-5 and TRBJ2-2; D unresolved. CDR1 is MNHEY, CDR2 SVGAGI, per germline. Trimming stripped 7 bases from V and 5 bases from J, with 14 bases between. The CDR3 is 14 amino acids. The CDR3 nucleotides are TGTGCCAGCAACCCCCGATGGCTTACCGGGGAGCTGTTTTTT. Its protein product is CASNPRWLTGELFF.

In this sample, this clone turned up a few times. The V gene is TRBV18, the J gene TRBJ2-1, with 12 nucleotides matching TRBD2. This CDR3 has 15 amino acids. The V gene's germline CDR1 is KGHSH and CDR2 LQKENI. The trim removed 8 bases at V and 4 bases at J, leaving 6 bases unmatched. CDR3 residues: CASLPGTSGYNEQFF. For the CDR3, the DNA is TGTGCCAGCCTACCCGGGACTAGCGGGTACAATGAGCAGTTCTTC.

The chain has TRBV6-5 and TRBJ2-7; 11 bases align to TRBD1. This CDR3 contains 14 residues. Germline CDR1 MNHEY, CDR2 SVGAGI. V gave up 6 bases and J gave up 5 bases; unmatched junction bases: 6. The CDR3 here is CASSRDRGNHEQYF. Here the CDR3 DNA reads TGTGCCAGCAGCCGGGACAGGGGGAACCACGAGCAGTACTTC.

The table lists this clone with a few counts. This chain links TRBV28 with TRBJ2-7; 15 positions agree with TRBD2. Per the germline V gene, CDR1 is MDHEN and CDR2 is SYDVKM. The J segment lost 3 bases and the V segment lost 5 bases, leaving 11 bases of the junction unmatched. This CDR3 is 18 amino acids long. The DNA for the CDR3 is TGTGCCAGCAGTCCCTGGACTAGCGGGGGGGCGAGGGGCTACGAGCAGTACTTC. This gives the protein CASSPWTSGGARGYEQYF. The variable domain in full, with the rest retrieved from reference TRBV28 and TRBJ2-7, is DVKVTQSSRYLVKRTGEKVFLECVQDMDHENMFWYRQDPGLGLRLIYFSYDVKMKEKGDIPEGYSVSREKKERFSLILESASTNQTSMYLCASSPWTSGGARGYEQYFGPGTRLTVT.

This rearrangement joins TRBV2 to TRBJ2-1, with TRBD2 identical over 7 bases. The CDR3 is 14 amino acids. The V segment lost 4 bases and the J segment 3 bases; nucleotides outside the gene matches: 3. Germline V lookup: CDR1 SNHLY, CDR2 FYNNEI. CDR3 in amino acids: CASSARDYYNEQFF. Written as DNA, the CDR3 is TGTGCCAGCAGTGCTCGGGACTACTACAATGAGCAGTTCTTC.

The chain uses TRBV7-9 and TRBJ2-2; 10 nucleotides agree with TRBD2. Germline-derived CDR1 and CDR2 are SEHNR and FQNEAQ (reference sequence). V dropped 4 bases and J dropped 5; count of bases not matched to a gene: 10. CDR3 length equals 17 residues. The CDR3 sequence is CASSSTLAGVSTGELFF. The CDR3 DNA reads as TGTGCCAGCAGCTCCACCCTAGCGGGAGTCAGTACCGGGGAGCTGTTTTTT.

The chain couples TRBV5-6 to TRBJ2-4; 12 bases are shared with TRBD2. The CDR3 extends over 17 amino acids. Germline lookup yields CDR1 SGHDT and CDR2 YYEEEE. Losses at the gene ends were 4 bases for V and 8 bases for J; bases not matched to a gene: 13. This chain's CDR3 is CASSRAGLAGIADIQYF. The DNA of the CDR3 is TGTGCCAGCAGCCGGGCCGGACTAGCGGGGATTGCAGACATTCAGTACTTC.

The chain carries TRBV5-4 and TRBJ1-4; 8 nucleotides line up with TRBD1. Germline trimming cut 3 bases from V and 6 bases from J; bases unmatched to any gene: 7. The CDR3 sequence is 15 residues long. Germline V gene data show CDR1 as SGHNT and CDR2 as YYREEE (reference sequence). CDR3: CASSSNRGIDEKLFF. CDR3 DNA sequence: TGTGCCAGCAGCTCGAACAGGGGGATCGATGAAAAACTGTTTTTT.

The CDR3 reads CASTGQGRGAGGYTF. In DNA form, the CDR3 reads TGCGCCAGCACCGGACAGGGGAGGGGAGCGGGAGGCTACACCTTC. The chain uses TRBV5-1 and TRBJ1-2; 9 positions agree with TRBD1. The CDR3 covers 15 residues. The V and J ends lost 6 bases and 8 bases, in that order; junction bases with no gene match: 14. Germline V gene lookup returns CDR1 SGHRS and CDR2 YFSETQ.

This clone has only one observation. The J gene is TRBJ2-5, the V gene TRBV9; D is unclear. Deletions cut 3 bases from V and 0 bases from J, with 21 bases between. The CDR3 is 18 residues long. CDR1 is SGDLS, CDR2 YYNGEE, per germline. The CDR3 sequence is CASSAYGVLGPDQETQYF. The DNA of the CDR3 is TGTGCCAGCAGCGCGTATGGGGTGCTAGGTCCGGACCAAGAGACCCAGTACTTC.

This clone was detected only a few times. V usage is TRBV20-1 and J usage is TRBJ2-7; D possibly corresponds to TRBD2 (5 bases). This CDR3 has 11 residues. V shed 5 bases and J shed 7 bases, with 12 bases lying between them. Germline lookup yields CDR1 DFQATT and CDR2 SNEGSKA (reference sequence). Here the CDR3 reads CSAAGSGEQYF. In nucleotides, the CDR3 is TGCAGTGCTGCGGGCTCGGGGGAGCAGTACTTC.

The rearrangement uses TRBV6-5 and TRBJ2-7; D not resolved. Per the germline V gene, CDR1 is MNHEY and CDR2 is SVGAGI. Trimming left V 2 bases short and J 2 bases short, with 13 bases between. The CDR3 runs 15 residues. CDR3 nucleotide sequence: TGTGCCAGCAGTTACAGGTCGCCGGTTCCCTACGAGCAGTACTTC. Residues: CASSYRSPVPYEQYF.

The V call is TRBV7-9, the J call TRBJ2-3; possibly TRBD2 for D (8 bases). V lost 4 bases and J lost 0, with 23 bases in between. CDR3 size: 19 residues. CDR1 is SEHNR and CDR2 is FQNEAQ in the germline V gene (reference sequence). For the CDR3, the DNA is TGTGCCAGCAGCTCCAGAGACAGGGCGGGGGGCTATAGCACAGATACGCAGTATTTT. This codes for CASSSRDRAGGYSTDTQYF.

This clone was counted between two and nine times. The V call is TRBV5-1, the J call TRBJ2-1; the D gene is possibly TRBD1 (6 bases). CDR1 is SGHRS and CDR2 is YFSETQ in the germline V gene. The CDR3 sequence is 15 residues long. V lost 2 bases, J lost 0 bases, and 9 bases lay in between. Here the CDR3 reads CASSFRDTSYNEQFF. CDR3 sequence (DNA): TGCGCCAGCAGCTTCCGGGACACCTCCTACAATGAGCAGTTCTTC. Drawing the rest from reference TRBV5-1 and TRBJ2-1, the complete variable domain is KAGVTQTPRYLIKTRGQQVTLSCSPISGHRSVSWYQQTPGQGLQFLFEYFSETQRNKGNFPGRFSGRQFSNSRSEMNVSTLELGDSALYLCASSFRDTSYNEQFFGPGTRLTVL.

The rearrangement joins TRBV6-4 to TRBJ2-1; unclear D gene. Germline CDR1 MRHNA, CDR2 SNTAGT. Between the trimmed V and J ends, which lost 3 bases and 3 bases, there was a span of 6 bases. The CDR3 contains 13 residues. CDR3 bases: TGTGCCAGCAGTGAGGATCACTACAATGAGCAGTTCTTC. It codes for CASSEDHYNEQFF.

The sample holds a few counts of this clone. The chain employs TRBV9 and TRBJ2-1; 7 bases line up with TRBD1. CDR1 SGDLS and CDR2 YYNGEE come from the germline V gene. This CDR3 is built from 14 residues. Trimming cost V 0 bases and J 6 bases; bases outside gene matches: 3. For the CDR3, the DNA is TGTGCCAGCAGCGTAGTCCCAGGGGGCAATGAGCAGTTCTTC. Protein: CASSVVPGGNEQFF.